The present entry profiles one T cell receptor (beta chain) with its context. Its matching antigen is unknown. TCRdb re-derived calls from the reads in MiXCR, one entry per CDR3 protein. The sample records 510,000 or so distinct CDR3 sequences, 26% being singletons. This CDR3 has 14 residues. Trimming removed 6 bases at V and 0 bases at J, with 12 bases between. CDR1 ENHRY and CDR2 SYGVKD come from the germline V gene. The record originates from a study of T cell repertoires in cytomegalovirus infection. Study-level background: Carrying CMV and the relevant HLA type showed in public TCR beta signatures.

Findings of the study overall: In two of eight donors, the top clonotype was HLA-C-restricted CMV-specific. The cumulative frequency of public TCR beta families distinguished individuals who carried CMV together with the relevant HLA.

The receptor's source is a human donor in good health (CMV status not recorded). Some clones in this sample may be carry-over from other donors' samples. The V and J genes are TRBV10-3 and TRBJ2-7, with D perhaps TRBD1 or TRBD2 (5 bases each). The sample taken for sequencing was PBMCs. CDR3 DNA sequence: TGTGCCATCAGGGGGCAGGCGGGCTCCTACGAGCAGTACTTC. It encodes CAIRGQAGSYEQYF.